Listed here is a single T cell receptor beta chain. The antigen is undetermined. Per germline, CDR1 SGHNT and CDR2 YYREEE (reference sequence). The CDR3 has 13 residues. V was trimmed by 1 base and J by 6 bases, leaving 10 bases between them. This entry belongs to a study of a mutant IDH1 vaccine in newly diagnosed glioma. Overall study: Vaccination started 4-6 weeks after radiotherapy alone, or with temozolomide cycles. Study conclusions and caveats: Induction of immune responses by the vaccine occurred in roughly 93% of patients.

The time point was: week 35, safety follow-up. Each dose of the vaccine consisted of 300 ug of mutant IDH1 20-mer peptide, with topical imiquimod. Data came from immunoSEQ multiplex PCR; TCRdb stores just in-frame clones and leaves some out. The sample comprises 25,000 to 40,000 clones, around three quarters of which are singletons, and 9.3% rests with the top ten. This TCR derives from a woman in her thirties with glioma. Some clones in this sample may be carry-over from other donors' samples. The chain links TRBV5-4 to TRBJ1-2; D not resolved. The source was PBMCs, collected from a glioma patient whose treatment included an IDH1 peptide vaccine. This CDR3 is CASSLPRWDGYTF. The CDR3 bases are TGTGCCAGCAGCTTGCCCCGATGGGATGGCTACACCTTC.